One and the same sample provided the 21 T cell receptor beta chains below, sequenced in a study of blood T cells in healthy people across ages (dated by TCRdb to 2013 to 2016). The protocol used for the library was 5' RACE. The instrument was an Illumina HiSeq 2500. A second PCR of 7 to 11 cycles was performed with a sample-barcoded 5' primer and a J-beta primer mix. The public reads were reanalyzed by TCRdb: fastp trimming at Q25, MiXCR alignment, in-frame beta chains only. One record per CDR3 amino acid sequence lists the most common genes and DNA. Across this sample there are approximately 690,000 distinct CDR3 sequences, with 58% seen only once. Of the sample, approximately 37% falls within the top ten clones. Sequences were obtained from blood. The receptors stem from a man between 60 and 75 years old in good health.

This clonotype was detected only a few times. This chain uses TRBV5-1 with TRBJ2-5; the match to TRBD1 covers 7 bases. The last part of the DNA fits TRBJ2-7 better; the J call may be wrong. This CDR3 is built from 15 residues. The germline CDR1 and CDR2 sequences are SGHRS and YFSETQ. The CDR3 sequence: CASSLDWTGNYEQYF. The CDR3 DNA reads TGCGCCAGCAGCTTGGACTGGACAGGCAACTACGAGCAGTACTTC.

The V gene is TRBV10-3, the J gene TRBJ2-3, with D perhaps TRBD2 (5 bases). Germline values: CDR1 ENHRY, CDR2 SYGVKD. V gave up 2 bases and J gave up 1 base, with 10 bases separating them. The CDR3 extends over 15 amino acids. The CDR3 reads CAISETSPGTDTQYF. In DNA, the CDR3 is TGTGCCATCAGTGAGACTAGTCCCGGCACAGATACGCAGTATTTT.

The rearrangement joins TRBV18 to TRBJ2-1; 8 bases are a match to TRBD2. The length of the CDR3 is 16 residues. Trimming took 3 bases from V and 0 from J; bases not matched to a gene: 4. Per the germline V gene, CDR1 is KGHSH and CDR2 is LQKENI. CDR3 region: CASSPLAGSSYNEQFF. CDR3 coding DNA: TGTGCCAGCTCACCCTTAGCGGGGAGCTCCTACAATGAGCAGTTCTTC. Supplemented by reference TRBV18 and TRBJ2-1, the full variable domain reads NAGVMQNPRHLVRRRGQEARLRCSPMKGHSHVYWYRQLPEEGLKFMVYLQKENIIDESGMPKERFSAEFPKEGPSILRIQQVVRGDSAAYFCASSPLAGSSYNEQFFGPGTRLTVL.

The chain uses TRBV10-2 and TRBJ2-7; 7 nucleotides agree with TRBD2. Per germline, CDR1 WSHSY and CDR2 SAAADI. This CDR3 is built from 17 residues. The V gene end was trimmed by 8 bases and the J gene end by 5 bases; junction bases not matched to a gene: 21. The CDR3 bases are TGCGCCAGCGCTCGTGCGGTGACAGCCTCGGGACTAAACGAGCAGTACTTC. Translation gives CASARAVTASGLNEQYF.

About this clonotype itself: A single base separates this from a much larger clone, so it may be a read error. This chain connects TRBV5-1 to TRBJ1-1; 12 bases fit TRBD1. Per germline, CDR1 SGHRS and CDR2 YFSETQ. The CDR3 runs to 16 residues. CDR3 loop: CASSLGDRGQNPEAFF. CDR3 in DNA: TGCGCCAGCAGCTTGGGGGACAGGGGGCAGAACCCTGAAGCTTTCTTT.

The rearrangement uses TRBV15 and TRBJ1-2; D possibly corresponds to TRBD1 (5 bases). Germline CDR1 is LNHNV and CDR2 is YYDKDF (reference sequence). Trimming removed 0 bases from V and 8 bases from J, with 10 bases in between. The CDR3 is 13 residues long. This CDR3 reads CATSRDDSYGYTF. The DNA for the CDR3 is TGTGCCACCAGCAGAGATGACAGTTACGGCTACACCTTC.

This clonotype was detected only once. The rearrangement uses TRBV3-1 and TRBJ2-5; D is unclear. V was clipped by 2 bases and J by 2 bases, with 9 bases between them. Germline V lookup: CDR1 LGHDT, CDR2 YNNKEL (reference sequence). This CDR3 contains 14 residues. CDR3 protein: CASSQSHGQETQYF. The CDR3 DNA sequence: TGTGCCAGCAGCCAAAGTCACGGACAAGAGACCCAGTACTTC.

The chain couples TRBV3-1 to TRBJ1-2; D remains unclear. CDR1 is LGHDT, CDR2 YNNKEL, per germline (reference sequence). This CDR3 is 13 amino acids long. The V gene lost 7 bases and the J gene lost 2 bases, with 11 bases spanning the gap. CDR3 residues: CASTVDRNYGYTF. The DNA of the CDR3 is TGTGCCAGCACCGTGGACCGAAACTATGGCTACACCTTC.

A remark on this clonotype: The junction departs from the called germline gene at one end, perhaps through a read error. J is TRBJ2-1 and V is TRBV7-2; TRBD2 aligns across 10 bases. Germline assignment: CDR1 SGHTA and CDR2 FQGNSA. This CDR3 region has 18 residues. For the CDR3, the DNA is TGCGCCAGCAGCTCCGGATCTAGCGGGGGATCGTACCAAGAGACCCAGTTCTTC. Translated: CASSSGSSGGSYQETQFF.

This chain joins TRBV20-1 and TRBJ2-5; TRBD2 matches 9 bases. V was pared by 1 base and J by 5 bases, with 11 bases of the junction left unmatched. Germline V lookup: CDR1 DFQATT, CDR2 SNEGSKA (reference sequence). CDR3 length: 16 amino acids. CDR3 nucleotide sequence: TGCAGTGCTAGAGCTGCGGCTAGCGGGGTGGGGGAGACCCAGTACTTC. Its protein product is CSARAAASGVGETQYF.

The rearrangement uses TRBV9 and TRBJ2-3, with a tentative D call TRBD1 (6 bases). The CDR3 contains 16 residues. V lost 0 bases to trimming and J lost 2 bases, with 13 bases between them. Germline CDR1 is SGDLS and CDR2 is YYNGEE. The CDR3 DNA sequence: TGTGCCAGCAGCGTAGACGGGACACTGAACACAGATACGCAGTATTTT. This gives the protein CASSVDGTLNTDTQYF. The whole variable domain, remainder taken from reference TRBV9 and TRBJ2-3, is DSGVTQTPKHLITATGQRVTLRCSPRSGDLSVYWYQQSLDQGLQFLIQYYNGEERAKGNILERFSAQQFPDLHSELNLSSLELGDSALYFCASSVDGTLNTDTQYFGPGTRLTVL.

This clonotype was counted between two and nine times. J is TRBJ2-3 and V is TRBV6-4; D ambiguous. CDR3 length equals 14 residues. V gave up 4 bases and J gave up 0 bases, with 8 bases separating them. Germline CDR1 MRHNA, CDR2 SNTAGT. CDR3 DNA: TGTGCCAGCAGTGTCGGGTCTAGCACAGATACGCAGTATTTT. This gives the protein CASSVGSSTDTQYF.

This sequence joins TRBV18 and TRBJ1-2, with TRBD1 as a possible D gene (6 bases). The CDR3 length is 15 residues. V lost 3 bases to trimming and J lost 4 bases, with 15 bases between them. Germline assignment: CDR1 KGHSH and CDR2 LQKENI. The CDR3 DNA follows: TGTGCCAGCTCACCGGGGGGGGCCGATCCCTATGGCTACACCTTC. Its protein product is CASSPGGADPYGYTF.

Worth noting for this clonotype: A read error is possible here, since a much larger clone lies one base away. This chain connects TRBV3-1 to TRBJ2-1; maybe TRBD1 (5 bases). Germline CDR1 LGHDT, CDR2 YNNKEL (reference sequence). This CDR3 has 12 amino acids. The CDR3 bases are TGTGCCAGCAGTAGGGGCACCAATGAGCGGTTCTTC. Translating gives CASSRGTNERFF.

Comment on this clonotype: The junction does not match germline at one end; this may be a read error. V gene TRBV10-3 combines with J gene TRBJ1-2; D might be TRBD1 (6 bases). CDR1 is ENHRY and CDR2 is SYGVKD in the germline V gene. The CDR3 is 15 amino acids. The DNA for the CDR3 is TGTGCCATCAGTGAGTCGAAAGGACAGACCTATGGCTACATCTTC. It is translated as CAISESKGQTYGYIF.

This clonotype was seen repeatedly, ten times or more. The chain is built from TRBV4-1 and TRBJ2-5; 14 bases match TRBD2. J lost 2 bases, V lost 4 bases, and 12 bases had no gene match. CDR1 is MGHRA and CDR2 is YSYEKL in the germline V gene. The CDR3 runs to 19 residues. The chain's CDR3 is CASSRTPGLAGEIQETQYF. The CDR3 DNA sequence: TGCGCCAGCAGCCGAACACCGGGACTAGCGGGGGAGATACAAGAGACCCAGTACTTC.

This clonotype has a single count. This chain joins TRBV28 and TRBJ1-2; 10 bases agree with TRBD1. V dropped 6 bases and J dropped 4; count of bases not matched to a gene: 11. There are 16 residues in the CDR3. Per germline, CDR1 MDHEN and CDR2 SYDVKM. CDR3 loop: CASSRGTGDFGYGYTF. CDR3 coding DNA: TGTGCCAGCAGCCGAGGGACAGGGGACTTCGGCTATGGCTACACCTTC.

This clonotype was seen a few times. V is TRBV7-9 and J is TRBJ2-1; the D is unclear. The CDR3 is 11 residues long. Germline V gene sequence: CDR1 SEHNR, CDR2 FQNEAQ (reference sequence). With 5 bases removed from V and 8 bases from J, the gap between germline ends came to 7 bases. CDR3 loop: CASSPMDEQFF. In DNA, the CDR3 is TGTGCCAGCAGCCCCATGGATGAGCAGTTCTTC.

V and J are TRBV7-9 and TRBJ1-4; D call uncertain. Trimming removed 0 bases from V and 14 bases from J, with 13 bases in between. From germline, CDR1 is SEHNR and CDR2 FQNEAQ (reference sequence). CDR3 length equals 13 residues. The CDR3 DNA reads TGTGCCAGCAGCTTAGCGGGCCCACGAGAGCTGTTTTTT. It specifies CASSLAGPRELFF. The entire variable domain, with the rest obtained from reference TRBV7-9 and TRBJ1-4, is as follows: DTGVSQNPRHKITKRGQNVTFRCDPISEHNRLYWYRQTLGQGPEFLTYFQNEAQLEKSRLLSDRFSAERPKGSFSTLEIQRTEQGDSAMYLCASSLAGPRELFFGSGTQLSVL.

The V gene is TRBV9, the J gene TRBJ2-3; TRBD2 aligns across 10 bases. Trimming at V came to 4 bases and at J to 6 bases, leaving 14 bases not matched to a gene. Germline V gene data show CDR1 as SGDLS and CDR2 as YYNGEE. This CDR3 has 17 amino acids. CDR3 protein: CASSPDSGRGIRDTQYF. In nucleotides, the CDR3 is TGTGCCAGCAGCCCCGACAGCGGGAGGGGTATCCGTGATACGCAGTATTTT.

This rearrangement joins TRBV2 to TRBJ2-7, with 8 bases identical to TRBD1. The CDR3 is 14 residues long. The junction had 8 bases not matched to a gene; V was cut back by 8 bases and J by 2 bases. Germline V lookup: CDR1 SNHLY, CDR2 FYNNEI. CDR3 nucleotides: TGTGCCAGCTCCAGGGGACAGGAGACCTACGAGCAGTACTTC. This sequence encodes CASSRGQETYEQYF.